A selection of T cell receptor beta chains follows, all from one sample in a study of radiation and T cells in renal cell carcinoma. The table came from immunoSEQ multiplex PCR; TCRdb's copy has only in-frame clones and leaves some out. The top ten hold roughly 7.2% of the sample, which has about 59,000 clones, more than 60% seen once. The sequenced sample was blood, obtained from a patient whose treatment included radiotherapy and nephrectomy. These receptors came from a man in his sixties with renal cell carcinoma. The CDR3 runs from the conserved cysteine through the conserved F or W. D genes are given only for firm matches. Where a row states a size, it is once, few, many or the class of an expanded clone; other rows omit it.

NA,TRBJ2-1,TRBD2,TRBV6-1,CASSEFSGGANEQFF,TGTGCCAGCAGTGAATTTAGCGGGGGGGCCAATGAGCAGTTCTTC
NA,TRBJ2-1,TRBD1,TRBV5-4,CASTSGTGGYNEQFF,TGTGCCAGCACCTCCGGGACAGGGGGATACAATGAGCAGTTCTTC
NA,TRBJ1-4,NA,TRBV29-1,CSVGGTEELFF,TGCAGCGTTGGAGGGACTGAGGAACTGTTTTTT
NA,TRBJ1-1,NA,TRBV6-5,CASSYQGPTEAFF,TGTGCCAGCAGTTACCAGGGACCCACTGAAGCTTTCTTT
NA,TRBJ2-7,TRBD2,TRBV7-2,CASSPFSGGKNEQYF,TGTGCCAGCAGCCCCTTTAGCGGGGGGAAGAACGAGCAGTACTTC
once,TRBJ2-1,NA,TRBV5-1,CASRSDRRFNEQFF,TGCGCCAGCCGATCGGACCGGAGGTTCAATGAGCAGTTCTTC
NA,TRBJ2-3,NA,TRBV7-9,CASSAEDWLVYQDTQYF,TGTGCCAGCAGCGCAGAGGACTGGCTAGTTTATCAAGATACGCAGTATTTT
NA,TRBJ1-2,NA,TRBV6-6,CASSLSLAVRADGYTF,TGTGCCAGCAGTCTATCACTCGCGGTCAGGGCGGATGGCTACACCTTC
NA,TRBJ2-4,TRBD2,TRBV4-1,CASSQVPHSGDHFENIQYF,TGCGCCAGCAGCCAAGTGCCACATAGCGGGGACCATTTCGAAAACATTCAGTACTTC
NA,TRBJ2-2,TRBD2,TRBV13,CASTVGGVNTGELFF,TGTGCCAGCACCGTGGGGGGGGTGAACACCGGGGAGCTGTTTTTT
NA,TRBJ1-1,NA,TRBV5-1,CASSSQGGTEAFF,TGCGCCAGCAGCTCCCAGGGCGGCACTGAAGCTTTCTTT
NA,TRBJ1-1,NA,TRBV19,CASSIGQKNTEAFF,TGTGCCAGTAGTATCGGACAGAAGAACACTGAAGCTTTCTTT
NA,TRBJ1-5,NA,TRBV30,CAWSKGWGGDQPQHF,TGTGCCTGGAGCAAGGGCTGGGGGGGGGATCAGCCCCAGCATTTT
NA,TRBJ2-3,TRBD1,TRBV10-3,CAISPSPPGQGGADTQYF,TGTGCCATCAGCCCCTCTCCTCCGGGACAGGGTGGTGCAGATACGCAGTATTTT
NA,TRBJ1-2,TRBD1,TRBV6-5,CATLRGQGDGYTF,TGTGCCACCTTACGAGGACAGGGGGATGGCTACACCTTC
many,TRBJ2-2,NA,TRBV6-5,CASSPHNRKEELFF,TGTGCCAGCAGTCCCCACAATCGAAAGGAGGAGCTGTTTTTT
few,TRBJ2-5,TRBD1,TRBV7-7,CASSLTGTEQETQYF,TGTGCCAGCAGCCTAACCGGGACAGAGCAAGAGACCCAGTACTTC
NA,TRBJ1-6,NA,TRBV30,CAWRISSYNSPLHF,TGTGCCTGGAGGATTAGCTCCTATAATTCACCCCTCCACTTT
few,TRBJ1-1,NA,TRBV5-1,CASSLTGMNTEAFF,TGCGCCAGCAGCTTGACAGGGATGAACACTGAAGCTTTCTTT
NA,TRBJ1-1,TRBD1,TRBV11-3,CASSSGQGMNTEAFF,TGTGCCAGCAGCTCGGGACAGGGGATGAACACTGAAGCTTTCTTT
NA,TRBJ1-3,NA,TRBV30,CAWSGPRGVGNTIYF,TGTGCCTGGAGTGGCCCTCGGGGGGTTGGAAACACCATATATTTT
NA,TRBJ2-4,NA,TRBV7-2,CASSLPRRGKNIQYF,TGTGCCAGCAGCTTACCCCGAAGGGGCAAAAACATTCAGTACTTC
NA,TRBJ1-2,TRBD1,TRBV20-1,CSAGGAGGYTF,TGCAGTGCAGGGGGCGCAGGTGGCTACACCTTC
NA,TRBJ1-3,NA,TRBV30,CVRPRFKGGGNTIYF,TGTGTCCGCCCGAGGTTTAAGGGGGGTGGTAACACCATATATTTT
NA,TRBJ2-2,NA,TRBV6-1,CASSNAIGELFF,TGTGCCAGCAGCAACGCAATCGGGGAGCTGTTTTTT